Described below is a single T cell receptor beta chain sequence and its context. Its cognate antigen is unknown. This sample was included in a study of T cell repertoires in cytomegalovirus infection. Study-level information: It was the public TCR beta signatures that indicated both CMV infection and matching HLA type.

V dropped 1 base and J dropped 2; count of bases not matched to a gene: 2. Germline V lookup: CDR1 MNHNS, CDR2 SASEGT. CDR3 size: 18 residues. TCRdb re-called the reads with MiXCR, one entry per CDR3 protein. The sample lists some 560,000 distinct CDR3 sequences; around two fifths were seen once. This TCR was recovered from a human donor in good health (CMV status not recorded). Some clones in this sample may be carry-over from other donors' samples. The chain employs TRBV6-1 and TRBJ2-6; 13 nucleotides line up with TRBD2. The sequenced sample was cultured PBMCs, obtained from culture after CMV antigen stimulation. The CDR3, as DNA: TGTGCCAGCAGTGAAGGGACTAGCGGGAGACCTGGGGCCAACGTCCTGACTTTC. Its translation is CASSEGTSGRPGANVLTF.